Listed below are T cell receptor beta chains from one sample, sequenced in a study of T-cell reconstitution after alpha-beta-depleted transplantation in children. TCRdb recomputed calls from the PCR reads with MiXCR, one row per CDR3 protein. The sample lists hundreds of thousands of distinct CDR3 sequences; roughly 17% were seen once. The material sequenced was PBMCs, mostly from graft donor cells, taken 360 days after TCRalphabeta/CD19-depleted stem cell transplant. The receptors shown here come from a male patient aged 2-15 years who had a stem cell transplant for acute lymphoblastic leukemia, so the T cells may come from the graft donor. CDR3s leave out the opening cysteine and the closing phenylalanine or tryptophan. The D gene is left open where the match is weak. Clone size is not always given. Where it is, it says once, few, many or a class for expanded clones.

TRBJ2-2	TRBD1	TRBV4-3	-	ASSQGQGPGELF
TRBJ2-5	-	TRBV3-1	-	ASSQEIRLAYLY
TRBJ2-3	TRBD2	TRBV18	-	ASSPLLGGTRDTQY
TRBJ2-7	TRBD2	TRBV29-1	few	SVDLPIAGVGYEQY
TRBJ2-5	TRBD2	TRBV5-1	few	ASSLVLAGPGTETQY
TRBJ2-7	-	TRBV5-5	-	ASSFAGTDYYEQY
TRBJ2-5	TRBD2	TRBV12-3/TRBV12-4	-	ASNPGLAGTQY
TRBJ1-2	TRBD1	TRBV3-1	few	ASSRQPGQGSGGYT
TRBJ2-3	-	TRBV4-2	many	ASSPLAVVTDTQY
TRBJ2-1	TRBD2	TRBV6-2/TRBV6-3	few	ASSYGGLASRNEQF
TRBJ2-3	TRBD2	TRBV7-3	few	ASSASGMSDTQY
TRBJ2-7	-	TRBV4-1	-	ASSQDPSPYEQY
TRBJ2-3	-	TRBV29-1	-	SGRDPAGAQY